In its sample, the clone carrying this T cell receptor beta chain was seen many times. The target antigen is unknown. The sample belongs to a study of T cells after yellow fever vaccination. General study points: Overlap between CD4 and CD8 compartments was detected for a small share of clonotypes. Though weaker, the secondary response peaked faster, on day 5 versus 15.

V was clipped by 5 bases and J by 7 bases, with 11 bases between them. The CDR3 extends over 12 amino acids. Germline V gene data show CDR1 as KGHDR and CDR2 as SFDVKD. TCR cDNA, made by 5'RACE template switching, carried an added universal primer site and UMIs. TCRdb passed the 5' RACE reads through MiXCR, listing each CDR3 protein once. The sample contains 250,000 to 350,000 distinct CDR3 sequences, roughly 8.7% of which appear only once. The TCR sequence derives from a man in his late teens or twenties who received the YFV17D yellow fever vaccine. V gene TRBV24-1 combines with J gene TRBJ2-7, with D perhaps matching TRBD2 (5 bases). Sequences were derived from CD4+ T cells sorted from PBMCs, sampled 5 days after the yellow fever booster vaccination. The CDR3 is CATSGTAEEQYF. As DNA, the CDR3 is TGTGCCACCAGTGGGACTGCAGAGGAGCAGTACTTC.